This T cell receptor beta chain was observed in a study of OX40 agonist ivuxolimab in advanced cancers. The wider study: Patients were treated with intravenous ivuxolimab, dosed at 0.01 to 10 mg/kg and infused every 2 weeks.

The study, taken as a whole, reports: Antigens targeted by the expanded peripheral T cells were not determined. Low normalized clonal expansion also occurred in some nonresponding patients. More expanded clones were seen, on average, in CD8+ T cells than in CD4+.

Germline CDR1 and CDR2: SGHRS and YFSETQ. The V gene lost 4 bases and the J gene lost 4 bases, with 14 bases spanning the gap. The CDR3 is made up of 14 amino acids. Using immunoSEQ multiplex PCR, the repertoire was profiled, and TCRdb retains in-frame clones only, with some absent. The table lists approximately 70,000 clones, more than 80% of them singletons. As to this clone: The antigen is unknown.

Sequenced material: CD4+ or CD8+ T cells sorted from blood, taken in a trial of the OX40 agonist ivuxolimab. This sequence was found in an adult with an advanced solid tumor such as melanoma, head and neck, liver or kidney cancer. V gene TRBV5-1 combines with J gene TRBJ1-1; weak D call: TRBD1 (5 bases). CDR3 region: CASSPGGYVTEAFF. In DNA form, the CDR3 reads TGCGCCAGCAGCCCGGGGGGGTATGTCACTGAAGCTTTCTTT.